Following are 32 T cell receptor beta chains from one sample sequenced in a study of blood T cells in healthy people across ages (dated by TCRdb to between 2014 and 2016). The library was obtained by 5' RACE. TCRdb names Illumina HiSeq 2500 as the instrument used. A second PCR of roughly 6 to 11 cycles was run with a J-beta primer mix and a sample-barcoded 5' primer. TCRdb passed the public sequencing reads through fastp at Q25 and MiXCR, retaining productive beta sequences. Every entry covers one CDR3 protein and lists the most common genes and DNA from its rows. Recorded for this sample are about 570,000 distinct CDR3 sequences; about 28% of them occurred a single time. The leading ten clones occupy approximately 3.6% of the sample. The sample was also linked to a second study, of T cells of mothers and their children.

Material for sequencing was blood. These receptors were taken from a boy aged 2 to 10 in good health.

This clonotype was found once. The rearrangement joins TRBV7-9 to TRBJ2-7; D possibly corresponds to TRBD1 (5 bases). Germline values: CDR1 SEHNR, CDR2 FQNEAQ (reference sequence). The CDR3 is 16 residues long. V was shortened by 4 bases and J by 0 bases, with 16 bases between the two germline ends. CDR3 in amino acids: CASSSPWGNNSYEQYF. CDR3 DNA: TGTGCCAGCAGCTCTCCCTGGGGCAACAACTCCTACGAGCAGTACTTC.

J is TRBJ1-1 and V is TRBV12-3 or TRBV12-4; D perhaps matches TRBD1 (5 bases). The CDR3 covers 13 residues. V was cut by 1 base and J by 7 bases, with 10 bases left in between. CDR3 bases: TGTGCCAGCAGTTTAGGGGGCGTGCTTGAAGCTTTCTTT. This encodes CASSLGGVLEAFF.

This clonotype was counted only a few times. The V call is TRBV18, the J call TRBJ1-4; D not certain. Germline-derived CDR1 and CDR2 are KGHSH and LQKENI. V lost 5 bases and J 13 bases, leaving 17 bases between the germline ends. The CDR3 is made up of 13 amino acids. The CDR3 bases are TGTGCCAGCTCAACTTCAGCCCCAGCACCACTGTTTTTT. Translated: CASSTSAPAPLFF.

The chain has TRBV27 and TRBJ2-3, with D hard to call. Germline CDR1 MNHEY, CDR2 SMNVEV (reference sequence). The CDR3 has 13 residues. Trimming took off 4 bases at V and 6 bases at J, with 11 bases between the two ends. The CDR3 reads CASSSQDTDTQYF. CDR3 coding DNA: TGTGCCAGCAGTTCACAAGATACCGATACGCAGTATTTT.

The gene calls are TRBV7-9 and TRBJ2-4; tentative D call: TRBD2 (6 bases). Germline V gene sequence: CDR1 SEHNR, CDR2 FQNEAQ (reference sequence). This CDR3 spans 15 amino acids. With 4 bases removed from V and 1 base from J, the gap between germline ends came to 11 bases. DNA of the CDR3: TGTGCCAGCAGCTCCCATGGGGGGGCCAAAAACATTCAGTACTTC. It encodes CASSSHGGAKNIQYF.

Worth noting for this clonotype: Compared with germline, one end of the junction differs, possibly owing to a read error. The V and J genes are TRBV12-3 or TRBV12-4 and TRBJ2-3; 8 bases map to TRBD2. The length of the CDR3 is 10 residues. CDR3 bases: TGCGGGAGGGGCGCAGATACGCAGTATTTT. Its protein product is CGRGADTQYF.

J is TRBJ2-4 and V is TRBV20-1; the D gene is possibly TRBD2 (5 bases). CDR3 size: 11 residues. Trimming left V 6 bases short and J 11 bases short, with 14 bases between. Germline loops: CDR1 DFQATT, CDR2 SNEGSKA (reference sequence). For the CDR3, the DNA is TGCAGTGCCGACCAAGGACTGGTTCAGTACTTC. Protein sequence: CSADQGLVQYF.

The V gene is TRBV12-3 or TRBV12-4, the J gene TRBJ1-3; the D gene is possibly TRBD1 (5 bases). This CDR3 has 19 residues. Trimming took 3 bases from V and 0 from J, leaving 21 bases between them. CDR3 sequence: CASSFPYGGNSISGNTIYF. Written as DNA, the CDR3 is TGTGCCAGCAGTTTCCCGTATGGGGGGAACTCCATCTCTGGAAACACCATATATTTT.

The chain uses TRBV7-2 and TRBJ2-3; D remains ambiguous. The V gene lost 5 bases and the J gene lost 2 bases, with 8 bases spanning the gap. This CDR3 spans 13 amino acids. Germline V gives CDR1 SGHTA, CDR2 FQGNSA. The CDR3 loop is CASSTRFTDTQYF. The CDR3 bases are TGTGCCAGCAGCACGCGTTTCACAGATACGCAGTATTTT.

The chain has TRBV5-6 and TRBJ1-1, with 7 bases identical to TRBD1. The germline V gene encodes CDR1 SGHDT and CDR2 YYEEEE. Trimming at V came to 4 bases and at J to 11 bases, leaving 8 bases not matched to a gene. The CDR3 has 12 residues. The CDR3: CASSPGTARAFF. The CDR3 DNA reads TGTGCCAGCAGCCCGGGGACAGCGAGGGCTTTCTTT.

As DNA, the CDR3 is TGTGCCAGCAGTTACTCGGGACTAGCGGGAGAAGAGACCCAGTACTTC. Translating gives CASSYSGLAGEETQYF. The V gene is TRBV6-5, the J gene TRBJ2-1, with TRBD2 matching over 14 bases. The J call could be wrong; TRBJ2-5 is a better fit for the DNA end. CDR3 length: 16 residues. The germline V gene encodes CDR1 MNHEY and CDR2 SVGAGI.

V is TRBV6-2 or TRBV6-3 and J is TRBJ2-7; no clear D gene. CDR3 length equals 12 residues. Germline-derived CDR1 and CDR2 are MNHEY and SVGEGT. The ends were cut back, 2 bases at V and 6 bases at J, with 8 bases in the middle. The CDR3 region is CASSYGGSEQYF. Written as DNA, the CDR3 is TGTGCCAGCAGTTACGGTGGGTCCGAGCAGTACTTC.

The chain recombines TRBV27 with TRBJ1-1; D is undetermined. The CDR3 length is 15 residues. Trimming shortened V by 3 bases and J by 1 base, and 12 bases separated the two germline ends. Germline assignment: CDR1 MNHEY and CDR2 SMNVEV (reference sequence). The CDR3 coding sequence is TGTGCCAGCAGTTTGGTGGGGAACGGGAACACTGAAGCTTTCTTT. Translation gives CASSLVGNGNTEAFF.

The rearrangement uses TRBV12-3 or TRBV12-4 and TRBJ1-2; the D gene is possibly TRBD1 (6 bases). CDR3 length equals 17 residues. Trimming stripped 6 bases from V and 3 bases from J, with 23 bases between. The DNA for the CDR3 is TGTGCCAGCAGGTTTGCAGGGGTGGATCGTCTTGACTATGGCTACACCTTC. Translated: CASRFAGVDRLDYGYTF.

This chain links TRBV28 with TRBJ1-5; TRBD1 aligns across 8 bases. The CDR3 totals 16 residues. V dropped 3 bases and J dropped 5; count of bases not matched to a gene: 9. Per germline, CDR1 MDHEN and CDR2 SYDVKM. The CDR3 sequence: CASSLKTGVVYQPQHF. The CDR3, as DNA: TGTGCCAGCAGTTTGAAGACAGGGGTAGTGTATCAGCCCCAGCATTTT.

This clonotype was seen only a few times. The rearrangement joins TRBV5-5 to TRBJ1-6; tentative D call: TRBD1 (5 bases). The germline V gene encodes CDR1 SGHKS and CDR2 YYEKEE (reference sequence). Deletions cut 2 bases from V and 5 bases from J, with 11 bases between. The CDR3 totals 15 residues. The CDR3 here is CASSFGGNNNSPLHF. CDR3 bases: TGTGCCAGCAGCTTCGGGGGGAACAATAATTCACCCCTCCACTTT. The full variable domain, in which reference TRBV5-5 and TRBJ1-6 provide the parts outside the CDR3, is DAGVTQSPTHLIKTRGQQVTLRCSPISGHKSVSWYQQVLGQGPQFIFQYYEKEERGRGNFPDRFSARQFPNYSSELNVNALLLGDSALYLCASSFGGNNNSPLHFGNGTRLTVT.

V usage is TRBV2 and J usage is TRBJ1-5, with no clear D. Trimming pared 3 bases from V and 5 bases from J, leaving 14 bases between. This CDR3 contains 15 residues. CDR1 SNHLY and CDR2 FYNNEI come from the germline V gene. CDR3 in DNA: TGTGCCAGCAGTGACCTTCGTCAGAGACATCAGCCCCAGCATTTT. It encodes CASSDLRQRHQPQHF.

CDR3 coding DNA: TGTGCCAGTAGTACGCCCCTAGCGGGGGAGGAGACCCAGTACTTC. Its protein product is CASSTPLAGEETQYF. The rearrangement uses TRBV19 and TRBJ2-5; 10 nucleotides align to TRBD2. The junction had 7 bases not matched to a gene; V was cut back by 4 bases and J by 5 bases. Germline-derived CDR1 and CDR2 are LNHDA and SQIVND (reference sequence). The CDR3 runs to 15 residues.

This clonotype appeared a few times. This sequence joins TRBV12-5 and TRBJ2-7, with 10 bases lining up with TRBD2. V dropped 4 bases and J dropped 6; count of bases not matched to a gene: 6. The CDR3 spans 14 residues. CDR1 and CDR2 from the germline V gene are LGHNT and FRNRAP. DNA of the CDR3: TGTGCTAGTGGTTACGGCGGACTAGCGGTCGAGCAGTACTTC. The encoded protein is CASGYGGLAVEQYF.

The CDR3 here is CAISPGATQYF. The DNA for the CDR3 is TGTGCCATCAGTCCTGGGGCGACCCAGTACTTC. This sequence joins TRBV10-3 and TRBJ2-5, with D maybe TRBD1 (5 bases). The CDR3 sequence is 11 residues long. V shed 5 bases and J shed 7 bases, with 8 bases lying between them. Germline CDR1 and CDR2: ENHRY and SYGVKD.

The gene calls are TRBV30 and TRBJ1-2; TRBD1 is a possible D gene (5 bases). CDR1 is GTSNPN and CDR2 is SVGIG in the germline V gene (reference sequence). This CDR3 comprises 17 residues. V was cut by 1 base and J by 4 bases, with 22 bases left in between. The CDR3: CAWSGRRTLTFSYGYTF. Written as DNA, the CDR3 is TGTGCCTGGAGTGGAAGACGGACACTGACCTTCTCCTATGGCTACACCTTC. The full variable domain, with the rest looked up from reference TRBV30 and TRBJ1-2, is SQTIHQWPATLVQPVGSPLSLECTVEGTSNPNLYWYRQAAGRGLQLLFYSVGIGQISSEVPQNLSASRPQDRQFILSSKKLLLSDSGFYLCAWSGRRTLTFSYGYTFGSGTRLTVV.

In nucleotides, the CDR3 is TGTGCCATCGAACCCTCGGAACAGGGAAGTCCAGATACGCAGTATTTT. This gives the protein CAIEPSEQGSPDTQYF. The chain has TRBV10-3 and TRBJ2-3; possible D gene TRBD1, 6 bases. Germline V CDR1 and CDR2: ENHRY, SYGVKD. This CDR3 region has 16 residues. V was pared by 8 bases and J by 4 bases, with 22 bases between.

J is TRBJ2-1 and V is TRBV20-1, with 14 bases aligning to TRBD2. Germline CDR1 and CDR2: DFQATT and SNEGSKA (reference sequence). The CDR3 is 18 amino acids. With V trimmed by 3 bases and J by 0 bases, 7 bases remained unmatched. The CDR3 DNA sequence: TGCAGTGCTAGCGGACTAGCGGGAGGTCTGAGCTCCTACAATGAGCAGTTCTTC. Residues: CSASGLAGGLSSYNEQFF.

The V call is TRBV9, the J call TRBJ2-3; 9 nucleotides line up with TRBD2. Germline trimming cut 0 bases from V and 6 bases from J; bases unmatched to any gene: 8. Germline loops: CDR1 SGDLS, CDR2 YYNGEE. The CDR3 length is 16 residues. This CDR3 reads CASSVVPAGGSDTQYF. The CDR3 DNA reads as TGTGCCAGCAGCGTAGTTCCAGCGGGGGGTTCTGATACGCAGTATTTT.

This chain joins TRBV9 and TRBJ1-6; 11 positions agree with TRBD1. V lost 2 bases to trimming and J lost 14 bases; unmatched junction nucleotides: 9. In germline, CDR1 is SGDLS, CDR2 YYNGEE. The CDR3 loop spans 15 amino acids. The CDR3 is CASSVRDRGISALHF. As DNA, the CDR3 is TGTGCCAGCAGCGTCCGGGACAGGGGGATTTCGGCCCTCCACTTT.

This clonotype has only a few counts. The rearrangement uses TRBV7-2 and TRBJ2-5; possible D gene TRBD1, 5 bases. The CDR3 has 15 residues. CDR1 is SGHTA, CDR2 FQGNSA, per germline. Trimming stripped 0 bases from V and 1 base from J, with 9 bases between. Here the CDR3 reads CASSLASGIQETQYF. CDR3 sequence (DNA): TGTGCCAGCAGCTTAGCGTCAGGGATCCAAGAGACCCAGTACTTC.

The V gene is TRBV6-5, the J gene TRBJ1-3, with D hard to call. CDR3 size: 16 residues. The V and J ends lost 0 bases and 1 base respectively, with 10 bases between them. Germline assignment: CDR1 MNHEY and CDR2 SVGAGI. CDR3 nucleotide sequence: TGTGCCAGCAGTTACTCGAGGGAGTCATCTGGAAACACCATATATTTT. It is translated as CASSYSRESSGNTIYF.

V usage is TRBV20-1 and J usage is TRBJ2-1; the D is unclear. Germline assignment: CDR1 DFQATT and CDR2 SNEGSKA (reference sequence). The CDR3 runs 15 residues. V lost 3 bases, J lost 0 bases, and 12 bases lay in between. The CDR3 sequence is CSASRPPSSYNEQFF. CDR3 in DNA: TGCAGTGCTAGTAGGCCCCCGAGCTCCTACAATGAGCAGTTCTTC.

The CDR3 reads CASSLDPMRDEQFF. In nucleotides, the CDR3 is TGTGCCAGCAGCTTGGACCCTATGAGGGATGAGCAGTTCTTC. This sequence joins TRBV5-6 and TRBJ2-1; weak D call: TRBD2 (5 bases). Trimming took 0 bases from V and 8 from J, leaving 12 bases between them. This CDR3 has 14 residues. CDR1 is SGHDT, CDR2 YYEEEE, per germline.

This clonotype has just a few counts. The gene calls are TRBV3-1 and TRBJ2-5; D possibly corresponds to TRBD1 (6 bases). CDR3 length equals 15 residues. V was trimmed by 3 bases and J by 1 base, leaving 12 bases between them. From germline, CDR1 is LGHDT and CDR2 YNNKEL (reference sequence). Here the CDR3 reads CASSHFDRLQETQYF. The CDR3 DNA reads TGTGCCAGCAGCCATTTCGACAGGCTCCAAGAGACCCAGTACTTC.

V is TRBV5-3 and J is TRBJ2-4; the D gene is possibly TRBD2 (6 bases). TRBV5-3 is noted as an ORF with a role that remains uncertain. CDR3 length: 16 residues. Trimming removed 4 bases from V and 1 base from J, with 15 bases in between. This CDR3 is CARSRTGEGAKNIQYF. The CDR3 DNA is TGTGCCAGAAGCAGAACGGGAGAGGGGGCCAAAAACATTCAGTACTTC.

The chain is built from TRBV29-1 and TRBJ2-7; 7 nucleotides agree with TRBD2. This CDR3 is 12 amino acids long. Germline CDR1 is SQVTM and CDR2 is ANQGSEA. Trimming cost V 7 bases and J 6 bases; bases outside gene matches: 9. CDR3: CSAPGGEGEQYF. The CDR3 DNA reads TGCAGCGCTCCGGGCGGGGAGGGCGAGCAGTACTTC.